Described below is a single T cell receptor beta chain sequence and its context. The antigen is undetermined. PCR amplification relied on 60 Vbeta primers (plus 13 Jbeta primers). The method was immunoSEQ multiplex PCR; TCRdb's version includes in-frame clones alone and lacks a portion of them. The data contain tens of thousands of clones, roughly 80% of them singletons. Per the germline V gene, CDR1 is SGHKS and CDR2 is YYEKEE (reference sequence). Trimming removed 4 bases from V and 15 bases from J; junction bases left unmatched: 9. The CDR3 runs 12 residues. The sample belongs to a study of cytomegalovirus exposure and HLA in healthy donors. General study results and limits: Several of the most significant clusters appeared, in a later analysis, to be linked to common viral pathogens. Clonal expansion was found to be greater in HLA-associated TCR beta chains than in equally common others in a later analysis. The authors later found most CMV-associated TCR beta chains appeared HLA-restricted.

V is TRBV5-5 and J is TRBJ2-1; 8 nucleotides line up with TRBD1. This TCR was recovered from a woman aged 40-49 years in good health and CMV-seropositive. What was sequenced was PBMCs. CDR3 protein: CASSLRTGRRFF. The CDR3 coding sequence is TGTGCCAGCAGCCTAAGGACAGGGCGGAGGTTCTTC.